The rows below give T cell receptor beta chains drawn from one sample of a study of T-cell memory formation after mild COVID-19. TCRdb independently ran MiXCR on the 5' RACE reads; one entry per CDR3 protein. The sample shows 470,000 or so distinct CDR3 sequences, around 27% of them seen only once. The specimen sequenced was PBMCs or a T cell subset sorted from them (not recorded which). The receptors derive from an adult woman who had mild COVID-19 (a few samples of this study predate the infection). Cell type and time point are not known. The CDR3 runs from the conserved cysteine through the conserved F or W. The D gene is left open where the match is weak. Clone size is shown for a subset of rows, as once, few, many or a class of expanded clone.

D | size | J | V | DNA | CDR3
NA | NA | TRBJ2-7 | TRBV3-1 | TGTGCCAGCAGCCAAGAGGTGAGGGGTTTTCACGAGCAGTACTTC | CASSQEVRGFHEQYF
NA | NA | TRBJ1-6 | TRBV7-9 | TGTGCCAGCAGCGCCGGACAGTTCTCCAATTCACCCCTCCACTTT | CASSAGQFSNSPLHF
TRBD1 | NA | TRBJ1-2 | TRBV12-3/TRBV12-4 | TGTGCCAGCAGTCCCCCCCCGGGACAGGGGCGGTATGGCTACACCTTC | CASSPPPGQGRYGYTF
NA | NA | TRBJ2-3 | TRBV14 | TGTGCCAGCAGCCACTTTGTGGGCAGACTCACAGATACGCAGTATTTT | CASSHFVGRLTDTQYF
NA | NA | TRBJ2-1 | TRBV7-3 | TGTGCCAGCAGCCTATGGGGGGAACTTCGGGAGAATGAGCAGTTCTTC | CASSLWGELRENEQFF
NA | NA | TRBJ2-1 | TRBV7-6 | TGTGCCAGCAGCCTCCTGTCGGGGGTGACCCACAATGAGCAGTTCTTC | CASSLLSGVTHNEQFF
NA | few | TRBJ1-6 | TRBV4-1 | TGCGCCAGCAGCCAAGTAACAGACGGGGATTCACCCCTCCACTTT | CASSQVTDGDSPLHF
NA | NA | TRBJ1-1 | TRBV3-1 | TGTGCCAGCAGCCCTCCCGAACGAGGGAAGAACACTGAAGCTTTCTTT | CASSPPERGKNTEAFF
NA | NA | TRBJ2-5 | TRBV5-4 | TGTGCCAGCAGCTTGGATCAGGGGGAGACCCAGTACTTC | CASSLDQGETQYF
NA | many | TRBJ2-2 | TRBV12-3/TRBV12-4 | TGTGCCAGCACCTTCGGGTCCGGGGAGCTGTTTTTT | CASTFGSGELFF
NA | few | TRBJ2-7 | TRBV30 | TGTGCCTGGAGTGTCGGGGTAGAGCAGTACTTC | CAWSVGVEQYF
TRBD2 | NA | TRBJ2-1 | TRBV7-2 | TGTGCCAGCAGCCCAAAGCGGGAGGACTCCTACAATGAGCAGTTCTTC | CASSPKREDSYNEQFF
NA | NA | TRBJ2-1 | TRBV14 | TGTGCCAGCAGCCAAGGGCGCGGCTACTACAATGAGCAGTTCTTC | CASSQGRGYYNEQFF
NA | few | TRBJ2-5 | TRBV20-1 | TGCAGTGCTAGAGATTTGATATGGGCCGAAACGGGAGAGACCCAGTACTTC | CSARDLIWAETGETQYF
TRBD1 | NA | TRBJ1-1 | TRBV29-1 | TGCAGCGTTGAACGTCCCGGGACAGGGAACACTGAAGCTTTCTTT | CSVERPGTGNTEAFF
NA | few | TRBJ1-6 | TRBV20-1 | TGCAGTGCTAGCCCCAGTGTGGGTTCGGGTTCACCCCTCCACTTT | CSASPSVGSGSPLHF
NA | NA | TRBJ2-1 | TRBV5-1 | TGCGCCAGCAGGATGAATAGGGACTTCTACAATGAGCAGTTCTTC | CASRMNRDFYNEQFF
TRBD1 | NA | TRBJ2-2 | TRBV7-3 | TGTGCCAGCAGCCCGCGACAGGGGGCTAGCACCGGGGAGCTGTTTTTT | CASSPRQGASTGELFF
NA | NA | TRBJ2-7 | TRBV11-2 | TGTGCCAGCAGCTTATCAGGGGATCGCGAGCAGTACTTC | CASSLSGDREQYF
TRBD2 | NA | TRBJ2-5 | TRBV9 | TGTGCCAGCACCCCCGGCGGGGGGTACCAAGAGACCCAGTACTTC | CASTPGGGYQETQYF
NA | NA | TRBJ2-1 | TRBV5-8 | TGTGCCAGCAGCTCGGGGCCCGTGGTTAGAGGTGAGCAGTTCTTC | CASSSGPVVRGEQFF
TRBD1 | few | TRBJ1-5 | TRBV6-2/TRBV6-3 | TGTGCCAGCACGGGACAGGCGAAAAGTCAGCCCCAGCATTTT | CASTGQAKSQPQHF
TRBD1 | many | TRBJ2-7 | TRBV30 | TGTGCCTGCAAAGTTTTGGACAGGTTTGGCGACGAGCAGTACTTC | CACKVLDRFGDEQYF
TRBD1 | NA | TRBJ2-7 | TRBV6-9 | TGTGCCAGCAGTTATTCAAATCGGGACAGGGAGGACTACGAGCAGTACTTC | CASSYSNRDREDYEQYF
NA | NA | TRBJ1-1 | TRBV20-1 | TGCAGTGCTAGACACGTTGAAGCTTTCTTT | CSARHVEAFF
NA | once | TRBJ1-4 | TRBV20-1 | TGCAGTGCTAGACAGGGTGGAGAAAAACTGTTTTTT | CSARQGGEKLFF
NA | many | TRBJ2-3 | TRBV7-9 | TGTGCCAGCAGCTTGGCTAGTGGAAGCACAGATACGCAGTATTTT | CASSLASGSTDTQYF
NA | few | TRBJ1-1 | TRBV7-9 | TGTGCCAGCAGAGCCAGTTTTACTGAAGCTTTCTTT | CASRASFTEAFF
NA | few | TRBJ1-5 | TRBV6-6 | TGTGCCAGCAGTTACCCTGGGACCGGGCAGCCCCAGCATTTT | CASSYPGTGQPQHF
TRBD1 | NA | TRBJ2-1 | TRBV4-1 | TGCGCCAGCAGCTACGGGACAGGGTACGACATGAATGAGCAGTTCTTC | CASSYGTGYDMNEQFF
NA | few | TRBJ2-5 | TRBV6-6 | TGTGCCAGCACTTATACCAACCCCGGGCTCCAAGAGACCCAGTACTTC | CASTYTNPGLQETQYF
NA | NA | TRBJ1-6 | TRBV12-3/TRBV12-4 | TGTGCCAGCACCACCGTGGGGCAGGGGTTTTCACCCCTCCACTTT | CASTTVGQGFSPLHF
TRBD2 | NA | TRBJ2-1 | TRBV12-3/TRBV12-4 | TGTGCCAGCGGTCTAGCGGGGCCCTACAATGAGCAGTTCTTC | CASGLAGPYNEQFF
NA | few | TRBJ2-2 | TRBV12-3/TRBV12-4 | TGTGCCAGCAGCCCCGAGGAGGGGGCTAACACCGGGGAGCTGTTTTTT | CASSPEEGANTGELFF